This TCR beta chain emerged from a study of high-grade serous ovarian cancer treatment subgroups. Turning to the study itself: Samples averaged about 15,000 reads and over 6,000 unique TCR beta rearrangements. General study results and limits: Different patients shared almost no repertoire; same-patient tumors shared 0.11 to 0.79. Only CDR3 was analyzed; CDR1 and CDR2 were not.

With respect to this clone: Antigen specificity is unknown.

Repertoires were generated with immunoSEQ multiplex PCR, while TCRdb's copy carries only in-frame clones and drops some. Of approximately 10,000 clones listed, around 72% are singletons. Tumor tissue was taken before any definitive surgery or chemotherapy was given. Sample: tumor tissue. The clonotype originates from a human donor with high-grade serous ovarian cancer.

CDR3 nucleotides: TGTGCCAGCAGTCCCGGACAGAGTACTAATGAAAAACTGTTTTTT. It translates to CASSPGQSTNEKLFF. The rearrangement uses TRBV28 and TRBJ1-4, with a tentative D call TRBD1 (6 bases). CDR3 length: 15 residues. Germline V gives CDR1 MDHEN, CDR2 SYDVKM. V was clipped by 5 bases and J by 2 bases, with 12 bases between them.